The T cell receptor beta chain under discussion was sequenced for a study of T-cell reconstitution after alpha-beta-depleted transplantation in children. The V gene end was trimmed by 4 bases and the J gene end by 4 bases; junction bases not matched to a gene: 7. Germline loops: CDR1 SGHNT, CDR2 YENEEA. The CDR3 has 16 amino acids. This clonotype came up a few times. Preparation of the TCRbeta library involved a method that used unique molecular identifiers. Each CDR3 protein is one row after TCRdb ran MiXCR on the PCR reads. The sample yields roughly 610,000 distinct CDR3 sequences, roughly 10% seen once.

This clonotype originated in a human donor who donated a stem cell graft to a child with acute myeloid leukemia. The chain combines TRBV11-3 with TRBJ2-2, with 9 positions matching TRBD1. This material consisted of PBMCs from the stem cell graft donor, taken from the stem cell graft. This CDR3 reads CASSSQGTGFTGELFF. CDR3 DNA: TGTGCCAGCAGCTCGCAGGGGACAGGGTTCACCGGGGAGCTGTTTTTT.